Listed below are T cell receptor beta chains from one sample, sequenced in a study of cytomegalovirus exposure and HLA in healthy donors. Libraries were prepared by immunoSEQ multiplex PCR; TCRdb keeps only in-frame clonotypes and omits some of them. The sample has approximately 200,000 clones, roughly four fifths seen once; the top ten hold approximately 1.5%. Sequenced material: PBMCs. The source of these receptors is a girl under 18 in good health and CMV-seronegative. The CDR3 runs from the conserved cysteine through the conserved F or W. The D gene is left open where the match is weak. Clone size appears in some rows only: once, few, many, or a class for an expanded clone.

cdr3_nt: TGTGCCAGCAGCCAAGATCGTTCCGGCTACACCTTC
cdr3_aa: CASSQDRSGYTF
v_call: TRBV4-2
d_call: .
j_call: TRBJ1-2
clone_size: .

cdr3_nt: TGTGCCAGCCGACCGGGGGTTTTGGAGACCCAGTACTTC
cdr3_aa: CASRPGVLETQYF
v_call: TRBV27
d_call: .
j_call: TRBJ2-5
clone_size: .

cdr3_nt: TGTGCCAGCAGCCCGCTAGGGACAGGGATGAACTATGGCTACACCTTC
cdr3_aa: CASSPLGTGMNYGYTF
v_call: TRBV5-6
d_call: TRBD1
j_call: TRBJ1-2
clone_size: .

cdr3_nt: TGTGCCAGCAAGGGACAACTGTATGGCTACACCTTC
cdr3_aa: CASKGQLYGYTF
v_call: TRBV2
d_call: .
j_call: TRBJ1-2
clone_size: .

cdr3_nt: TGTGCCAGCTTGGACAGGGAGTATCACTATGGCTACACCTTC
cdr3_aa: CASLDREYHYGYTF
v_call: TRBV28
d_call: TRBD1
j_call: TRBJ1-2
clone_size: .

cdr3_nt: TGTGCCAGCAGCTTAATAGCGGGAGATTTCGTAGATACGCAGTATTTT
cdr3_aa: CASSLIAGDFVDTQYF
v_call: TRBV7-9
d_call: TRBD2
j_call: TRBJ2-3
clone_size: .

cdr3_nt: TGCGCCAGCAGCCAGGCAGGGATAGACACCGGGGAGCTGTTTTTT
cdr3_aa: CASSQAGIDTGELFF
v_call: TRBV4-1
d_call: .
j_call: TRBJ2-2
clone_size: .

cdr3_nt: TGTGCCAGCAGCGGAGCGGCGGTTACTAATGAAAAACTGTTTTTT
cdr3_aa: CASSGAAVTNEKLFF
v_call: TRBV9
d_call: .
j_call: TRBJ1-4
clone_size: .

cdr3_nt: TGTGCCAGCAGCTTAACCCGGACTAGCGGGGGATTTGATGAGCAGTTCTTC
cdr3_aa: CASSLTRTSGGFDEQFF
v_call: TRBV7-3
d_call: TRBD2
j_call: TRBJ2-1
clone_size: .

cdr3_nt: TGTGCCAGCAGTTTAAGGGGGAGGGGAAACCGCGTAACAGATACGCAGTATTTT
cdr3_aa: CASSLRGRGNRVTDTQYF
v_call: TRBV27
d_call: .
j_call: TRBJ2-3
clone_size: once

cdr3_nt: TGTGCCAGCAGTGAGACACGCTCTGGAAACACCATATATTTT
cdr3_aa: CASSETRSGNTIYF
v_call: TRBV6-1
d_call: .
j_call: TRBJ1-3
clone_size: .

cdr3_nt: TGTGCCAGCCAAAGTTACGTGAACCGGTATGGCTACACCTTC
cdr3_aa: CASQSYVNRYGYTF
v_call: TRBV6-6
d_call: .
j_call: TRBJ1-2
clone_size: .

cdr3_nt: TGTGCCAGCTCTGCAGGGGGCGTTTATGGCTACACCTTC
cdr3_aa: CASSAGGVYGYTF
v_call: TRBV6-5
d_call: TRBD1
j_call: TRBJ1-2
clone_size: once

cdr3_nt: TGTGCCAGTAGTATACCGAACCCCACGGGACCCCAGCATTTT
cdr3_aa: CASSIPNPTGPQHF
v_call: TRBV19
d_call: .
j_call: TRBJ1-5
clone_size: few

cdr3_nt: TGTGCCAGCAGCCGTAGAGGGGGCAATGAGCAGTTCTTC
cdr3_aa: CASSRRGGNEQFF
v_call: TRBV7-9
d_call: .
j_call: TRBJ2-1
clone_size: .

cdr3_nt: TGTGCCAGCAGTACCAGGACAGGCGGCAATCAGCCCCAGCATTTT
cdr3_aa: CASSTRTGGNQPQHF
v_call: TRBV6-5
d_call: TRBD1
j_call: TRBJ1-5
clone_size: .

cdr3_nt: TGTGCCAGCAGCTTGGCGGGACATTCTAACACTGAAGCTTTCTTT
cdr3_aa: CASSLAGHSNTEAFF
v_call: TRBV5-6
d_call: .
j_call: TRBJ1-1
clone_size: few

cdr3_nt: TGTGCCAGCAGCCCGAACCTACTAGCGGGGGCCCGCACAGATACGCAGTATTTT
cdr3_aa: CASSPNLLAGARTDTQYF
v_call: TRBV14
d_call: TRBD2
j_call: TRBJ2-3
clone_size: .

cdr3_nt: TGTGCCAGCAGCCAGAACAGCGGGGACCCCTACAATGAGCAGTTCTTC
cdr3_aa: CASSQNSGDPYNEQFF
v_call: TRBV4-2
d_call: TRBD2
j_call: TRBJ2-1
clone_size: .

cdr3_nt: TGTGCCATCAAGAGCTCCACAGATACGCAGTATTTT
cdr3_aa: CAIKSSTDTQYF
v_call: TRBV10-3
d_call: .
j_call: TRBJ2-3
clone_size: .

cdr3_nt: TGTGCCAGTAGTATACGGGTTCATAGCAATCAGCCCCAGCATTTT
cdr3_aa: CASSIRVHSNQPQHF
v_call: TRBV19
d_call: .
j_call: TRBJ1-5
clone_size: few

cdr3_nt: TGTGCCATCAGACAAACAGCGAACACTGAAGCTTTCTTT
cdr3_aa: CAIRQTANTEAFF
v_call: TRBV10-3
d_call: .
j_call: TRBJ1-1
clone_size: .

cdr3_nt: TGTGCCTGGAGGACACTAAGTAGGGACAGGGGATCTTACGAGCAGTACTTC
cdr3_aa: CAWRTLSRDRGSYEQYF
v_call: TRBV30
d_call: TRBD1
j_call: TRBJ2-7
clone_size: once

cdr3_nt: TGTGCCAGTAGTACACTAGCGGCACATGACAATGAGCAGTTCTTC
cdr3_aa: CASSTLAAHDNEQFF
v_call: TRBV19
d_call: TRBD2
j_call: TRBJ2-1
clone_size: .

cdr3_nt: TGTGCCAGCAGTTCCCGGATCAGAGCGATTAACGAGCAGTACTTC
cdr3_aa: CASSSRIRAINEQYF
v_call: TRBV28
d_call: .
j_call: TRBJ2-7
clone_size: .

cdr3_nt: TGTGCCAGCAGCTTGGCAACAGGCGAGGAGCAGTACTTC
cdr3_aa: CASSLATGEEQYF
v_call: TRBV11-1
d_call: .
j_call: TRBJ2-7
clone_size: .